One sample yielded the 3 T cell receptor beta chains listed below, sequenced in a study of T cells in Graves' hyperthyroidism and ophthalmopathy. RNA transcripts gave rise to amplified TCR beta CDR3 regions. Researchers ran a first-round RT-PCR on the TCR CDR3 using the HTBI primer set. TCRdb fed the multiplex PCR reads into MiXCR, producing one record per CDR3 protein. The data hold 350,000 to 400,000 distinct CDR3 sequences, with about 18% observed a single time. The sequenced material came from blood. The receptor set was obtained from a man aged 18-30 years with Graves' ophthalmopathy.

This clonotype was seen a few times. The gene calls are TRBV6-2 or TRBV6-3 and TRBJ2-3; TRBD2 aligns across 10 bases. The CDR3 is made up of 15 amino acids. With 5 bases clipped from V and 6 bases from J, the junction kept 8 bases outside the gene matches. In germline, CDR1 is MNHEY, CDR2 SVGEGT. CDR3 sequence: CASSPLASGGDTQYF. CDR3 nucleotide sequence: TGTGCCAGCAGTCCACTCGCTAGCGGGGGCGATACGCAGTATTTT.

This clonotype has a count of ten or more. The chain joins TRBV7-2 to TRBJ1-5; 10 nucleotides line up with TRBD1. With 5 bases clipped from V and 9 bases from J, the junction kept 7 bases outside the gene matches. Germline values: CDR1 SGHTA, CDR2 FQGNSA. The CDR3 covers 14 residues. As DNA, the CDR3 is TGTGCCAGCAGCCCAGAGGACAGGGGGTGGCCCCAGCATTTT. It is translated as CASSPEDRGWPQHF.

V usage is TRBV28 and J usage is TRBJ2-7; no definite D call. Trimming removed 2 bases from V and 4 bases from J, with 6 bases in between. CDR3 length: 12 amino acids. Germline V CDR1 and CDR2: MDHEN, SYDVKM. CDR3 in amino acids: CASSLNPYEQYF. The CDR3 nucleotides read TGTGCCAGCAGTTTAAACCCGTACGAGCAGTACTTC.